A single sample gave rise to the 24 T cell receptor beta chains below, sequenced in a study of cytotoxic CD8 clonotypes in ibrutinib-treated CLL. Using immunoSEQ multiplex PCR, the repertoire was profiled, and TCRdb retains in-frame clones only, with some absent. The sample lists around 150,000 clones; roughly 84% were seen once. The sequenced sample was PBMCs, obtained at disease progression, from a patient treated with ibrutinib. Every receptor here comes from a human donor with chronic lymphocytic leukemia.

As to this clone: The sample has other DNA sequences that encode this CDR3 too. The chain couples TRBV29-1 to TRBJ1-1; D possibly corresponds to TRBD1 (5 bases). The CDR3 extends over 12 amino acids. The germline gives CDR1 SQVTM, CDR2 ANQGSEA. V gave up 5 bases and J gave up 0 bases, with 7 bases separating them. CDR3 protein: CSVRQMNTEAFF. DNA of the CDR3: TGCAGCGTTCGACAGATGAACACTGAAGCTTTCTTT.

The rearrangement links TRBV5-5 to TRBJ1-2, with 8 bases matching TRBD1. The trim removed 1 base at V and 0 bases at J, leaving 2 bases unmatched. The length of the CDR3 is 15 residues. The germline V gene has CDR1 SGHKS and CDR2 YYEKEE (reference sequence). CDR3 residues: CASSLWGQANYGYTF. The CDR3 DNA sequence: TGTGCCAGCAGCTTGTGGGGACAGGCTAACTATGGCTACACCTTC.

The chain has TRBV29-1 and TRBJ1-2, with no clear D. CDR3 length: 13 amino acids. V gave up 0 bases and J gave up 0 bases, with 5 bases separating them. Germline CDR1 and CDR2: SQVTM and ANQGSEA. The DNA for the CDR3 is TGCAGCGTTGAAGAGGGGACTAACTATGGCTACACCTTC. Translation: CSVEEGTNYGYTF.

The chain uses TRBV6-6 and TRBJ2-1, with 7 bases identical to TRBD1. Per germline, CDR1 MNHNY and CDR2 SVGAGI (reference sequence). V lost 6 bases to trimming and J lost 8 bases; unmatched junction nucleotides: 7. The CDR3 spans 13 residues. CDR3 nucleotide sequence: TGTGCCAGCAGATCGGGACAGTACTATGAGCAGTTCTTC. Protein: CASRSGQYYEQFF.

The chain couples TRBV19 to TRBJ1-2, with 7 bases matching TRBD1. This CDR3 has 15 amino acids. V was clipped by 4 bases and J by 5 bases; unmatched bases: 10. The V gene's germline CDR1 is LNHDA and CDR2 SQIVND (reference sequence). CDR3 amino acids: CASSTDRERFYGYTF. The CDR3 DNA is TGTGCCAGTAGTACCGACAGGGAGAGGTTTTATGGCTACACCTTC.

The chain is built from TRBV9 and TRBJ2-1, with D perhaps matching TRBD2 (6 bases). The CDR3 is 16 amino acids. Trimming shortened V by 0 bases and J by 2 bases, and 12 bases separated the two germline ends. CDR1 and CDR2 (germline): SGDLS, YYNGEE. The DNA of the CDR3 is TGTGCCAGCAGCGTAGGCTGGACGGGGGCCTACAATGAGCAGTTCTTC. Its protein is CASSVGWTGAYNEQFF.

This clone is a singleton in its sample. The chain links TRBV4-2 to TRBJ2-2; D remains unclear. This CDR3 region has 15 residues. V lost 1 base, J lost 3 bases, and 9 bases lay in between. Per germline, CDR1 LGHNA and CDR2 YNFKEQ. The CDR3 here is CASSQVRRDTGELFF. The CDR3 DNA reads as TGTGCCAGCAGCCAAGTACGCCGGGACACCGGGGAGCTGTTTTTT.

The chain combines TRBV6-6 with TRBJ2-3; D may be TRBD2 (6 bases). Deletions cut 6 bases from V and 3 bases from J, with 19 bases between. Per the germline V gene, CDR1 is MNHNY and CDR2 is SVGAGI (reference sequence). CDR3 length equals 16 residues. CDR3 sequence: CASRAGSGPATDTQYF. CDR3 in DNA: TGTGCCAGCAGGGCCGGGAGCGGGCCCGCAACAGATACGCAGTATTTT.

This sequence joins TRBV29-1 and TRBJ1-1, with D uncertain. V was clipped by 1 base and J by 1 base, with 7 bases between them. The CDR3 is 13 amino acids. CDR1 and CDR2 from the germline V gene are SQVTM and ANQGSEA. The CDR3 nucleotides are TGCAGCGTTGAAGGGTCGGCGAACACTGAAGCTTTCTTT. Protein sequence: CSVEGSANTEAFF.

The J gene is TRBJ2-7, the V gene TRBV11-3, with TRBD2 identical over 15 bases. After removal of 4 bases from V and 6 bases from J, the junction contained 16 bases not matched to a gene. CDR1 SGHNT and CDR2 YENEEA come from the germline V gene. This CDR3 is built from 19 residues. The CDR3 region has the DNA TGTGCCAGCAGCTCAGCGGGACTAGCGGGAGGTCGTGGAGGAGGCGAGCAGTACTTC. It codes for CASSSAGLAGGRGGGEQYF.

The V gene is TRBV7-9, the J gene TRBJ1-1, with TRBD1 matching 7 bases. Germline CDR1 SEHNR, CDR2 FQNEAQ (reference sequence). The J segment lost 0 bases and the V segment lost 5 bases, leaving 9 bases of the junction unmatched. The CDR3 extends over 16 amino acids. In nucleotides, the CDR3 is TGTGCCAGCAGCCCTCGGATTGGGACAGTGAACACTGAAGCTTTCTTT. Residues: CASSPRIGTVNTEAFF. Supplemented by reference TRBV7-9 and TRBJ1-1, the full variable domain reads DTGVSQNPRHKITKRGQNVTFRCDPISEHNRLYWYRQTLGQGPEFLTYFQNEAQLEKSRLLSDRFSAERPKGSFSTLEIQRTEQGDSAMYLCASSPRIGTVNTEAFFGQGTRLTVV.

V and J are TRBV11-2 and TRBJ2-7; TRBD1 agrees at 9 bases. The germline gives CDR1 SGHAT, CDR2 FQNNGV. With V trimmed by 5 bases and J by 3 bases, 11 bases remained unmatched. CDR3 length: 16 amino acids. The CDR3 DNA reads TGTGCCAGCAGCCCACGTCTAGGGACAGGGCACTACGAGCAGTACTTC. Its protein product is CASSPRLGTGHYEQYF. Together with reference TRBV11-2 and TRBJ2-7, the CDR3 gives the full variable domain: EAGVAQSPRYKIIEKRQSVAFWCNPISGHATLYWYQQILGQGPKLLIQFQNNGVVDDSQLPKDRFSAERLKGVDSTLKIQPAKLEDSAVYLCASSPRLGTGHYEQYFGPGTRLTVT.

V gene TRBV6-1 combines with J gene TRBJ1-4; D not certain. Germline CDR1 and CDR2: MNHNS and SASEGT. V lost 3 bases and J 8 bases, leaving 16 bases between the germline ends. The CDR3 is made up of 15 amino acids. The CDR3 is CASSDYLNNVEKLFF. CDR3 DNA: TGTGCCAGCAGTGATTACCTTAACAATGTGGAAAAACTGTTTTTT.

This clone appeared a single time. The chain joins TRBV7-9 to TRBJ2-7; the D gene is possibly TRBD2 (6 bases). This CDR3 comprises 16 residues. Trimming stripped 5 bases from V and 4 bases from J, with 21 bases between. Germline lookup yields CDR1 SEHNR and CDR2 FQNEAQ (reference sequence). The CDR3 reads CASSPRSGGPGYEQYF. In nucleotides, the CDR3 is TGTGCCAGCAGCCCCCGTTCAGGAGGGCCGGGTTACGAGCAGTACTTC.

The rearrangement uses TRBV15 and TRBJ2-7; unclear D gene. The CDR3 is 11 amino acids. Per germline, CDR1 LNHNV and CDR2 YYDKDF (reference sequence). V was clipped by 2 bases and J by 5 bases, with 4 bases between them. This CDR3 reads CATSRLDEQYF. The DNA for the CDR3 is TGTGCCACCAGCAGACTGGACGAGCAGTACTTC.

The CDR3 DNA reads TGTGCCAGCTCACCACGACAGGGGTCTTCCGGCTCCTACGAGCAGTACTTC. This sequence encodes CASSPRQGSSGSYEQYF. This rearrangement joins TRBV18 to TRBJ2-7, with TRBD1 identical over 8 bases. CDR3 size: 17 residues. Trimming took 1 base from V and 0 from J; bases not matched to a gene: 8. CDR1 KGHSH and CDR2 LQKENI come from the germline V gene.

The chain employs TRBV11-2 and TRBJ2-1, with 8 bases fitting TRBD2. CDR1 and CDR2 from the germline V gene are SGHAT and FQNNGV. Trimming cost V 5 bases and J 0 bases; bases outside gene matches: 3. This CDR3 has 15 residues. Here the CDR3 reads CASSPSGFSYNEQFF. Here the CDR3 DNA reads TGTGCCAGCAGCCCTAGCGGGTTCTCCTACAATGAGCAGTTCTTC. Filled out from reference TRBV11-2 and TRBJ2-1, the complete variable domain reads EAGVAQSPRYKIIEKRQSVAFWCNPISGHATLYWYQQILGQGPKLLIQFQNNGVVDDSQLPKDRFSAERLKGVDSTLKIQPAKLEDSAVYLCASSPSGFSYNEQFFGPGTRLTVL.

This clone has just a few counts. The chain combines TRBV29-1 with TRBJ2-1, with D unresolved. V dropped 3 bases and J dropped 9 bases, with 18 bases sitting between them. Germline V gives CDR1 SQVTM, CDR2 ANQGSEA. The CDR3 length is 14 residues. The CDR3 bases are TGCAGCGTTGATACCAGGCTAAGGGCAACTGAGCAGTTCTTC. Amino acid sequence: CSVDTRLRATEQFF.

This clone was picked up one time. The chain uses TRBV7-2 and TRBJ1-4; maybe TRBD1 (5 bases). Trimming left V 2 bases short and J 3 bases short, with 13 bases between. Germline V gene sequence: CDR1 SGHTA, CDR2 FQGNSA. The CDR3 runs 16 residues. The CDR3 bases are TGTGCCAGCAGCTTAACGTTCGGGACTTCTAATGAAAAACTGTTTTTT. It encodes CASSLTFGTSNEKLFF.

This chain connects TRBV18 to TRBJ1-2; 10 nucleotides line up with TRBD1. The CDR3 has 15 amino acids. The V gene's germline CDR1 is KGHSH and CDR2 LQKENI. V shed 0 bases and J 3 bases; nucleotides not matched to a gene: 1. The CDR3 DNA sequence: TGTGCCAGCTCACCACCGGGACAGGGGTACTATGGCTACACCTTC. It specifies CASSPPGQGYYGYTF.

A single count supports this clone. The gene calls are TRBV7-3 and TRBJ1-2; no reliable D call. The germline CDR1 and CDR2 sequences are SGHTA and FQGTGA. The CDR3 runs 10 residues. V shed 1 base and J shed 14 bases, with 8 bases lying between them. CDR3 sequence (DNA): TGTGCCAGCAGCTTAATCATCGCGACCTTC. Its translation: CASSLIIATF. The variable domain in full, with the rest retrieved from reference TRBV7-3 and TRBJ1-2, is GAGVSQTPSNKVTEKGKYVELRCDPISGHTALYWYRQSLGQGPEFLIYFQGTGAADDSGLPNDRFFAVRPEGSVSTLKIQRTERGDSAVYLCASSLIIATFGSGTRLTVV.

This clone was counted ten times or more. The chain couples TRBV6-5 to TRBJ1-1; maybe TRBD1 (5 bases). This CDR3 is built from 11 residues. Trimming pared 5 bases from V and 11 bases from J, leaving 12 bases between. Per the germline V gene, CDR1 is MNHEY and CDR2 is SVGAGI. CDR3 protein: CASSPGFGAFF. The CDR3 coding sequence is TGTGCCAGCAGTCCAGGGTTTGGCGCTTTCTTT.

This chain links TRBV7-9 with TRBJ2-5, with D possibly matching TRBD1 (5 bases). V lost 6 bases and J 6 bases, leaving 11 bases between the germline ends. This CDR3 has 12 amino acids. Germline loops: CDR1 SEHNR, CDR2 FQNEAQ (reference sequence). CDR3 DNA sequence: TGTGCCAGCAGTCAAGGGGCAAAGACCCAGTACTTC. Protein product: CASSQGAKTQYF. The whole variable domain, filled in from reference TRBV7-9 and TRBJ2-5, reads DTGVSQNPRHKITKRGQNVTFRCDPISEHNRLYWYRQTLGQGPEFLTYFQNEAQLEKSRLLSDRFSAERPKGSFSTLEIQRTEQGDSAMYLCASSQGAKTQYFGPGTRLLVL.

The chain has TRBV4-2 and TRBJ2-1; 15 nucleotides line up with TRBD2. The CDR3 is 16 amino acids. Per the germline V gene, CDR1 is LGHNA and CDR2 is YNFKEQ. Trimming cost V 0 bases and J 8 bases; bases outside gene matches: 2. The CDR3: CASSQDGLAGGDEQFF. In nucleotides, the CDR3 is TGTGCCAGCAGCCAAGATGGACTAGCGGGGGGGGATGAGCAGTTCTTC.